This is a list of T cell receptor beta chains from one sample in a study of beta chain features in type 1 diabetes. Here immunoSEQ multiplex PCR was the method, and the copy in TCRdb shows in-frame clones only, minus some. The table has 850,000 to 900,000 clones, 15% to 20% seen once; the top ten hold around 0.02%. The specimen sequenced was naive CD4+ T cells from blood. The source of these receptors is a woman aged 18-29 years in good health. The CDR3 runs from the conserved cysteine through the conserved F or W. A D gene is named only where the DNA matches it firmly. Size values are once, few and many counts, or a class for expanded clones, and some rows have none.

d_gene	v_gene	j_gene	abundance	CDR3aa	CDR3nt
.	TRBV4-3	TRBJ2-7	.	CASSQDLKKGYEQYF	TGCGCCAGCAGCCAAGATCTAAAAAAAGGCTACGAGCAGTACTTC
.	TRBV29-1	TRBJ2-7	few	CSVVDTSSYEQYF	TGCAGCGTTGTGGACACCAGCTCCTACGAGCAGTACTTC
.	TRBV28	TRBJ2-1	few	CASSFPRGYNEQFF	TGTGCCAGCAGTTTTCCTCGGGGATACAATGAGCAGTTCTTC
.	TRBV7-2	TRBJ1-5	few	CASSLGGHLNQPQHF	TGTGCCAGCAGCTTGGGGGGGCACCTCAATCAGCCCCAGCATTTT
.	TRBV11-2	TRBJ2-5	once	CASSLVPETQYF	TGTGCCAGCAGCTTAGTACCAGAGACCCAGTACTTC
.	TRBV6-5	TRBJ2-2	.	CASSYSRTYNTGELFF	TGTGCCAGCAGTTACTCGAGAACTTACAACACCGGGGAGCTGTTTTTT
.	TRBV10-3	TRBJ2-3	.	CAIAGVDTQYF	TGTGCCATCGCAGGGGTGGATACGCAGTATTTT
.	TRBV7-9	TRBJ2-5	few	CASSQGETQYF	TGTGCCAGCAGCCAGGGGGAGACCCAGTACTTC
.	TRBV11-3	TRBJ1-3	.	CASSEEYGNTIYF	TGTGCCAGCAGTGAAGAATATGGAAACACCATATATTTT
TRBD2	TRBV23-1	TRBJ2-7	few	CASSQSLAGGRRVEQYF	TGCGCCAGCAGTCAATCGCTAGCGGGAGGGCGTCGGGTCGAGCAGTACTTC
.	TRBV2	TRBJ1-6	.	CASSDGGSPLHF	TGTGCCAGCAGTGACGGGGGTTCACCCCTCCACTTT
TRBD2	TRBV7-3	TRBJ2-7	.	CASSSRTSGSGYEQYF	TGTGCCAGCAGCTCCAGGACTAGCGGGAGTGGTTACGAGCAGTACTTC
.	TRBV9	TRBJ2-1	.	CASSVGARSYNEQFF	TGTGCCAGCAGCGTAGGGGCGCGGAGCTACAATGAGCAGTTCTTC
.	TRBV29-1	TRBJ2-1	few	CSVARDPGYNEQFF	TGCAGCGTTGCAAGGGACCCGGGTTACAATGAGCAGTTCTTC
TRBD2	TRBV7-2	TRBJ2-2	few	CASSLRAGGQFGTGELFF	TGTGCCAGCAGCTTAAGAGCGGGAGGCCAGTTTGGCACCGGGGAGCTGTTTTTT
.	TRBV7-9	TRBJ2-6	few	CASSLGRGSGANVLTF	TGTGCCAGCAGCTTAGGCAGGGGCTCTGGGGCCAACGTCCTGACTTTC
.	TRBV11-3	TRBJ2-4	.	CASSLDSENIQYF	TGTGCCAGCAGCCTTGACTCCGAAAACATTCAGTACTTC
.	TRBV29-1	TRBJ2-3	few	CSVGASSLSTDTQYF	TGCAGCGTTGGGGCCTCTAGCCTGAGCACAGATACGCAGTATTTT
TRBD2	TRBV7-3	TRBJ2-1	.	CASSIGTSGSSYNEQFF	TGTGCCAGCAGCATTGGGACTAGCGGGAGCTCCTACAATGAGCAGTTCTTC
.	TRBV29-1	TRBJ1-1	few	CSVGAGGEDAEAFF	TGCAGCGTTGGTGCGGGGGGTGAGGACGCTGAAGCTTTCTTT
.	TRBV27	TRBJ2-3	few	CASSETGGVSTDTQYF	TGTGCCAGCAGTGAGACGGGCGGTGTTAGCACAGATACGCAGTATTTT
.	TRBV11-3	TRBJ1-1	.	CASSLGDNGAEAFF	TGTGCCAGCAGCTTAGGGGACAATGGGGCCGAAGCTTTCTTT
.	TRBV18	TRBJ1-2	few	CASSPMNIEGTGKGYTF	TGTGCCAGCTCACCGATGAACATAGAGGGGACTGGAAAAGGCTACACCTTC
.	TRBV7-9	TRBJ2-5	.	CASSLGSGQGGTQYF	TGTGCCAGCAGCTTAGGGTCGGGCCAGGGCGGGACCCAGTACTTC
.	TRBV7-9	TRBJ2-3	.	CASSLDSAPDTQYF	TGTGCCAGCAGCTTAGATTCTGCCCCAGATACGCAGTATTTT
TRBD1	TRBV7-2	TRBJ1-5	few	CASSLGPGTVNQPQHF	TGTGCCAGCAGCTTAGGCCCTGGGACAGTCAATCAGCCCCAGCATTTT
TRBD2	TRBV15	TRBJ2-1	.	CATSSPSGTYNEQFF	TGTGCCACCAGCAGCCCTAGCGGAACCTACAATGAGCAGTTCTTC
.	TRBV20-1	TRBJ1-3	.	CSARLRGTIYF	TGCAGTGCTAGACTGCGTGGCACCATATATTTT
.	TRBV6-5	TRBJ2-1	.	CASSELVREQFF	TGTGCCAGCAGTGAACTTGTCAGGGAGCAGTTCTTC
.	TRBV7-2	TRBJ2-2	few	CASSLVGGQGPTGELFF	TGTGCCAGCAGCTTAGTGGGTGGGCAGGGGCCGACCGGGGAGCTGTTTTTT
TRBD1	TRBV18	TRBJ2-6	.	CASSPGQVSSGANVLTF	TGTGCCAGCTCACCGGGACAGGTTAGCTCTGGGGCCAACGTCCTGACTTTC
TRBD2	TRBV19	TRBJ2-1	.	CASSLDSGTREFF	TGTGCCAGTAGTTTGGATTCCGGGACTAGGGAGTTCTTC